Below are 14 T cell receptor beta chains sequenced from a single sample in a study of T cells after yellow fever vaccination. TCRdb analysed the 5' RACE reads with MiXCR anew, one entry per CDR3 protein. The sample lists approximately 260,000 distinct CDR3 sequences; about 5.2% were seen once. This material consisted of CD4+ T cells sorted from PBMCs, taken on the day of the yellow fever booster vaccination. The receptors derive from a man between 18 and 29 years old who received the YFV17D yellow fever vaccine.

This clonotype came up many times. The chain combines TRBV12-3 or TRBV12-4 with TRBJ1-4; tentatively, D is TRBD1 (5 bases). Trimming took 6 bases from V and 5 from J, leaving 13 bases between them. This CDR3 comprises 14 residues. The CDR3 region is CASSRGSLNEKLFF. CDR3 bases: TGTGCCAGCAGCCGGGGCTCCTTAAATGAAAAACTGTTTTTT.

This clonotype was seen at least ten times. This chain joins TRBV20-1 and TRBJ2-7; the match to TRBD1 covers 8 bases. J gave up 4 bases and V 3 bases, and 11 bases lay outside the gene matches. The germline V gene has CDR1 DFQATT and CDR2 SNEGSKA (reference sequence). The length of the CDR3 is 15 residues. As DNA, the CDR3 is TGCAGTGCTAGTCCCGACAGGGGCGTTTCGTACGAGCAGTACTTC. It translates to CSASPDRGVSYEQYF.

The rearrangement uses TRBV9 and TRBJ2-1; weak D call: TRBD2 (5 bases). The length of the CDR3 is 15 residues. Trimming pared 2 bases from V and 4 bases from J, leaving 13 bases between. Germline loops: CDR1 SGDLS, CDR2 YYNGEE. CDR3 nucleotides: TGTGCCAGCAGCGTGGCCCTAACTAGTTACAATGAGCAGTTCTTC. This codes for CASSVALTSYNEQFF.

This clonotype was seen many times. This chain connects TRBV9 to TRBJ2-1, with 11 bases identical to TRBD1. This CDR3 is 15 amino acids long. V was pared by 4 bases and J by 4 bases, with 4 bases of the junction left unmatched. Germline V CDR1 and CDR2: SGDLS, YYNGEE. The CDR3 bases are TGTGCCAGCAGCAGGACAGGGGGCAAGTACAATGAGCAGTTCTTC. It encodes CASSRTGGKYNEQFF.

This clonotype was found many times. The CDR3 protein is CATSGPTGLGNEQFF. CDR3 nucleotide sequence: TGTGCCACCAGTGGTCCGACAGGGTTGGGGAATGAGCAGTTCTTC. This chain uses TRBV24-1 with TRBJ2-1; 7 bases match TRBD1. The germline V gene encodes CDR1 KGHDR and CDR2 SFDVKD. The junction had 10 bases not matched to a gene; V was cut back by 5 bases and J by 7 bases. The CDR3 is made up of 15 amino acids.

The chain combines TRBV6-5 with TRBJ2-7, with a tentative D call TRBD1 (6 bases). The CDR3 totals 17 residues. Germline V gene lookup returns CDR1 MNHEY and CDR2 SVGAGI. Trimming removed 3 bases from V and 3 bases from J, with 21 bases in between. Here the CDR3 reads CASSYRLALGAVYEQYF. The CDR3, as DNA: TGTGCCAGCAGTTATAGGTTAGCGTTGGGGGCTGTCTACGAGCAGTACTTC.

In its sample, this clonotype was seen a few times. The chain couples TRBV20-1 to TRBJ1-3; the D is unclear. The ends were cut back, 5 bases at V and 4 bases at J, with 15 bases in the middle. Germline CDR1 reads DFQATT; CDR2 reads SNEGSKA (reference sequence). The CDR3 is 14 amino acids. CDR3 sequence reads: CSALEGSSGNTIYF. CDR3 bases: TGCAGTGCTTTGGAGGGTAGTTCCGGAAACACCATATATTTT.

This clonotype was seen repeatedly, ten times or more. V is TRBV5-1 and J is TRBJ2-2; D is ambiguous. Germline assignment: CDR1 SGHRS and CDR2 YFSETQ. The CDR3 runs to 15 residues. Between the trimmed V and J ends, which lost 4 bases and 4 bases, there was a span of 14 bases. The CDR3 region has the DNA TGCGCCAGCAGCCGTGGACCGACGCCCACCGGGGAGCTGTTTTTT. This gives the protein CASSRGPTPTGELFF.

This clonotype was seen many times. The chain joins TRBV6-2 or TRBV6-3 to TRBJ1-1; D is unresolved. The germline CDR1 and CDR2 sequences are MNHEY and SVGEGT. The CDR3 runs to 13 residues. Trimming stripped 2 bases from V and 3 bases from J, with 7 bases between. CDR3: CASSYEEDTEAFF. The CDR3 DNA follows: TGTGCCAGCAGTTACGAGGAGGACACTGAAGCTTTCTTT.

This clonotype has at least ten counts. V is TRBV5-1 and J is TRBJ2-5; D unclear. In germline, CDR1 is SGHRS, CDR2 YFSETQ. The germline V and J ends were trimmed by 0 bases and 5 bases, with 14 bases remaining between them. This CDR3 comprises 15 residues. CDR3 coding DNA: TGCGCCAGCAGCTTGGCCGAGAAGATGGGGGAGACCCAGTACTTC. This translates into CASSLAEKMGETQYF.

This clonotype was detected only a few times. The gene calls are TRBV18 and TRBJ2-1; maybe TRBD1 (5 bases). Per the germline V gene, CDR1 is KGHSH and CDR2 is LQKENI. The V end was cut by 3 bases, the J end by 0 bases, with 9 bases between. This CDR3 comprises 15 residues. The CDR3 is CASSPDMSSYNEQFF. CDR3 sequence (DNA): TGTGCCAGCTCACCGGACATGAGCTCCTACAATGAGCAGTTCTTC.

The table lists this clonotype with a few counts. The chain employs TRBV6-5 and TRBJ2-1; possible D gene TRBD2, 6 bases. Germline loops: CDR1 MNHEY, CDR2 SVGAGI. There are 15 residues in the CDR3. Trimming removed 4 bases at V and 1 base at J, with 11 bases between. The CDR3 here is CASSLRGLSYNEQFF. In DNA form, the CDR3 reads TGTGCCAGCAGTTTGCGGGGATTATCCTACAATGAGCAGTTCTTC.

The table lists this clonotype with a few counts. The gene calls are TRBV19 and TRBJ1-1; D not resolved. The CDR3 spans 15 residues. Trimming took 5 bases from V and 0 from J, leaving 13 bases between them. Germline V gives CDR1 LNHDA, CDR2 SQIVND (reference sequence). The CDR3 spells CASSRAGIMNTEAFF. In DNA, the CDR3 is TGTGCCAGTAGTCGGGCGGGAATAATGAACACTGAAGCTTTCTTT.

The V call is TRBV7-2, the J call TRBJ1-3, with D possibly being TRBD1 (5 bases). The CDR3 runs to 16 residues. Germline V gene data show CDR1 as SGHTA and CDR2 as FQGNSA. V lost 5 bases to trimming and J lost 2 bases, with 16 bases between them. The CDR3 spells CASSPALLGAGNTIYF. For the CDR3, the DNA is TGTGCCAGCAGCCCGGCTCTGTTGGGGGCTGGAAACACCATATATTTT.